The T cell receptor (beta chain) under discussion was sequenced for a study of regulatory T cells in long-lasting Graves disease. Germline V CDR1 and CDR2: MDHEN, SYDVKM. This CDR3 comprises 12 residues. V was shortened by 5 bases and J by 4 bases, with 8 bases between the two germline ends. Combining iRepertoire HTBI primers with Arm-PCR of CDR3 regions, the authors built TCR beta libraries. TCRdb re-derived calls from the multiplex PCR reads in MiXCR, one entry per CDR3 protein. The sample holds roughly 350,000 distinct CDR3 sequences, 16% seen once. Time point reported: newly diagnosed GD, antithyroid drugs for less than 3 months. PBMC RNA served as the TCR library source. This clonotype has only a few counts. These same records also appear under a second study, on T cells in Graves' hyperthyroidism and ophthalmopathy.

This specimen was peripheral blood mononuclear cells (PBMCs), taken at new diagnosis, from a patient treated with antithyroid drugs. The clonotype originates from a man aged 35-49 years with Graves disease. The genes are TRBV28 and TRBJ1-2; D unclear. The CDR3 DNA is TGTGCCAGCAGTGCGGGGATCTATGGCTACACCTTC. Translated, it gives CASSAGIYGYTF.